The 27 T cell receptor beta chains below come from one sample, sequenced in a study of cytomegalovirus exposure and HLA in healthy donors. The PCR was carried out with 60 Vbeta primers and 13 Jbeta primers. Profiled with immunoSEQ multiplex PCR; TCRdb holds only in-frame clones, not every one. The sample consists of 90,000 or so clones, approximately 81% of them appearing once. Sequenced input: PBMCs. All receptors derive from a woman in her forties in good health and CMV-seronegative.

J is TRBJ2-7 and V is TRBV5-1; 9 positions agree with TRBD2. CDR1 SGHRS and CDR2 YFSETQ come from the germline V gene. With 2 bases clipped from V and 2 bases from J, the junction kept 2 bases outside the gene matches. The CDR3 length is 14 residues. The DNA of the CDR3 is TGCGCCAGCAGCTTTAGCGGGAGTCCCTACGAGCAGTACTTC. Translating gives CASSFSGSPYEQYF.

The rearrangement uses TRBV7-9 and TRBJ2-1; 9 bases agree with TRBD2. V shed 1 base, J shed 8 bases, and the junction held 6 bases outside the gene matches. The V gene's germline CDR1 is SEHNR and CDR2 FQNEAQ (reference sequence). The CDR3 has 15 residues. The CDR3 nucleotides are TGTGCCAGCAGCTTAGTAGCGGGAGCTTGGGATGAGCAGTTCTTC. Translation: CASSLVAGAWDEQFF.

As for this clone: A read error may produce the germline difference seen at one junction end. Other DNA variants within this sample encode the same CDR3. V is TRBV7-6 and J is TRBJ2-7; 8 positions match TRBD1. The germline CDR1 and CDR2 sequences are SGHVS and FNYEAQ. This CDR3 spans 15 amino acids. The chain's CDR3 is CASSLAGQGPYEQYF. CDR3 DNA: TGTGCCAGCAGCTTAGCCGGACAGGGCCCCTACGAGCAATACTTC. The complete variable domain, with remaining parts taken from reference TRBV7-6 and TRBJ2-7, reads GAGVSQSPRYKVTKRGQDVALRCDPISGHVSLYWYRQALGQGPEFLTYFNYEAQQDKSGLPNDRFSAERPEGSISTLTIQRTEQRDSAMYRCASSLAGQGPYEQYFGPGTRLTVT.

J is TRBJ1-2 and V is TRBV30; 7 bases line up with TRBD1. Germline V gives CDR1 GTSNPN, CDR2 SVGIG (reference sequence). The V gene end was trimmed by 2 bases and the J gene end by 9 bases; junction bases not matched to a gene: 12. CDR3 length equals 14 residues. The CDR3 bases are TGTGCCTGGAGTTATCTACAGGGGCCGTCGAGCTACACCTTC. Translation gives CAWSYLQGPSSYTF.

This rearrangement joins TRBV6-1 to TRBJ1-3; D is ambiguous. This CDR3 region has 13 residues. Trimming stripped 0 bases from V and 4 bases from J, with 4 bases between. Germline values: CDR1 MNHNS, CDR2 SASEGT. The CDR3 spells CASSEAAGNTIYF. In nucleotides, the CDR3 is TGTGCCAGCAGTGAAGCGGCCGGAAACACCATATATTTT.

CDR3 coding DNA: TGCGCCACGGGACAGGCCCTATACAATGAGCAGTTCTTC. Residues: CATGQALYNEQFF. This sequence joins TRBV5-1 and TRBJ2-1; 8 nucleotides agree with TRBD1. In germline, CDR1 is SGHRS, CDR2 YFSETQ. The CDR3 has 13 residues. Unmatched junction bases numbered 6, after V lost 9 bases and J lost 4 bases.

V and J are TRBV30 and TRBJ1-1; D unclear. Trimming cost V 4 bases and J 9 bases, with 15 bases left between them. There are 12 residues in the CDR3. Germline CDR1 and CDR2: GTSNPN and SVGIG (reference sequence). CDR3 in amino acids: CAWTDSGKKAFF. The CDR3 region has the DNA TGTGCCTGGACGGACTCTGGGAAAAAAGCTTTCTTT.

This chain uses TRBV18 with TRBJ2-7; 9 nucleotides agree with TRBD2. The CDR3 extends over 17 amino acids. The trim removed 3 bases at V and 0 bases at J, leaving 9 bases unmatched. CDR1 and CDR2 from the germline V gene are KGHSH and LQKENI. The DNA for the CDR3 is TGTGCCAGCTCACCGCTCCAGACTAGCGGACTCTCCTACGAGCAGTACTTC. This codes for CASSPLQTSGLSYEQYF.

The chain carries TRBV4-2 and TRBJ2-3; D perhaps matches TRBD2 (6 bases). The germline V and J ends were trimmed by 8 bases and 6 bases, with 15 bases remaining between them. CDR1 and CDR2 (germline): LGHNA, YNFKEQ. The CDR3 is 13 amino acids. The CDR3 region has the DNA TGTGCCAGCGCCTCATTCCGGGGGGATACGCAGTATTTT. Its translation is CASASFRGDTQYF.

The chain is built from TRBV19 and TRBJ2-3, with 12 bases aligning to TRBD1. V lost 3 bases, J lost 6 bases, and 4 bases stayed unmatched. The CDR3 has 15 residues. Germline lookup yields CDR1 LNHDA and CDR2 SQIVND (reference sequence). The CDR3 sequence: CASSIGDRGHDTQYF. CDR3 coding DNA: TGTGCCAGTAGTATCGGGGACAGGGGGCACGATACGCAGTATTTT.

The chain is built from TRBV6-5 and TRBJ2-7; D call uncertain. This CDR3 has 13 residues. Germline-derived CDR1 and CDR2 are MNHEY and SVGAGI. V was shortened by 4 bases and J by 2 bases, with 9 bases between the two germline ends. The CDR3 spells CASSSRVAYEQYF. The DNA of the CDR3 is TGTGCCAGCAGTTCGAGAGTTGCCTACGAGCAGTACTTC.

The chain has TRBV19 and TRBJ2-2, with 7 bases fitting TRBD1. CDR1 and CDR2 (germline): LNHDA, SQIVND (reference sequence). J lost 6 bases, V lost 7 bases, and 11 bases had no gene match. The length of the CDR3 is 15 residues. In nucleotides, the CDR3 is TGTGCCAGTATGCAGACAGGGTTATGGGCCGGGGAGCTGTTTTTT. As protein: CASMQTGLWAGELFF.

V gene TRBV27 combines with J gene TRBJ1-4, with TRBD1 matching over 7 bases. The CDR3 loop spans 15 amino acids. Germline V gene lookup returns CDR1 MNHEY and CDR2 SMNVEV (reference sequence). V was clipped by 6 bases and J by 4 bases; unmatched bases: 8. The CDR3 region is CASRHPRDSNEKLFF. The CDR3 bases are TGTGCCAGCAGACACCCCCGGGACAGTAATGAAAAACTGTTTTTT.

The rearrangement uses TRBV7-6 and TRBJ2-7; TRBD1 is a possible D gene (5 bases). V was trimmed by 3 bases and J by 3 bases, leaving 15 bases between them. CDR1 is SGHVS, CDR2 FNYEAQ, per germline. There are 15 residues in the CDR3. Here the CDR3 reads CASSFPRPGFYEQYF. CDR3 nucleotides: TGTGCCAGCAGCTTTCCGCGTCCAGGGTTCTACGAGCAGTACTTC.

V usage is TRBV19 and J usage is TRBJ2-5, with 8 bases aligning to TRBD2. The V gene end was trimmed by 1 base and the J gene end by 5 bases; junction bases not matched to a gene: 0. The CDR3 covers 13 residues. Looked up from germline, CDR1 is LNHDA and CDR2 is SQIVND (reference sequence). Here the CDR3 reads CASSIASGETQYF. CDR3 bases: TGTGCCAGTAGTATAGCTAGCGGGGAGACCCAGTACTTC.

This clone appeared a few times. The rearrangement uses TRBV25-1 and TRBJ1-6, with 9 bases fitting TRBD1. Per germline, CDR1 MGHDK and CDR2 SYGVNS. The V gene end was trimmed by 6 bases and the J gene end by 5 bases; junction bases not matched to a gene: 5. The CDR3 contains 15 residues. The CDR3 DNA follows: TGTGCCAGCAGCACAGGGGGCGGGAATAATTCACCCCTCCACTTT. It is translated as CASSTGGGNNSPLHF. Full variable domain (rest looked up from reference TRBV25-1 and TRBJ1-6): EADIYQTPRYLVIGTGKKITLECSQTMGHDKMYWYQQDPGMELHLIHYSYGVNSTEKGDLSSESTVSRIRTEHFPLTLESARPSHTSQYLCASSTGGGNNSPLHFGNGTRLTVT.

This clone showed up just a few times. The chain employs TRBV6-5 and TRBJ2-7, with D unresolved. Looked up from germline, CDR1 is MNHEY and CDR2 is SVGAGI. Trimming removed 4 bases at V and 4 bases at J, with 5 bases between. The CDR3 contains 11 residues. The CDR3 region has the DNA TGTGCCAGCAGTTTTAGATACGAGCAGTACTTC. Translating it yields CASSFRYEQYF.

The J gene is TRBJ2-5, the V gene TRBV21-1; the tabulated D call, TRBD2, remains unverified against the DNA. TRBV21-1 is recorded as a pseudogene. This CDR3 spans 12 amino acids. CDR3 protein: CAAGGYQETQYF. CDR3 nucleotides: TGTGCCGCCGGGGGGTACCAAGAGACCCAGTACTTC.

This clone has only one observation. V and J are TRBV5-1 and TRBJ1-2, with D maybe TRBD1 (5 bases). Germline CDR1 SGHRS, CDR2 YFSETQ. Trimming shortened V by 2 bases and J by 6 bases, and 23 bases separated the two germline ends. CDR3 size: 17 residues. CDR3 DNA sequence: TGCGCCAGCAGCTTTACCGGGACTTCAAGCCTAGGGAATGGCTACACCTTC. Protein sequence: CASSFTGTSSLGNGYTF.

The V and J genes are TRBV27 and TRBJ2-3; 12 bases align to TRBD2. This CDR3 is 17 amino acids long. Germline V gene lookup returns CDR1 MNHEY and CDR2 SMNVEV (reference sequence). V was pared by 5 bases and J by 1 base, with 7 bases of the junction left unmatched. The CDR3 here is CASSARRLAGGTDTQYF. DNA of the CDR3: TGTGCCAGCAGTGCCCGCCGACTAGCGGGAGGCACAGATACGCAGTATTTT.

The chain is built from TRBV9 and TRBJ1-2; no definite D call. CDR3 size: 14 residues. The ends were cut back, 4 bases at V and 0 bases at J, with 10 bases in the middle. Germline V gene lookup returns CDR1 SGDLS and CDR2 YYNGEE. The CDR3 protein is CASSFRDPNYGYTF. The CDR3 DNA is TGTGCCAGCAGCTTCCGGGATCCTAACTATGGCTACACCTTC.

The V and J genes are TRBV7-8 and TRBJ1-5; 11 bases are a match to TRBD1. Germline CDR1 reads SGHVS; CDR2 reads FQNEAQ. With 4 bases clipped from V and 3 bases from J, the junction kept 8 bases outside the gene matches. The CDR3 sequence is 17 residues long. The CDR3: CASSSGQGAIVNQPQHF. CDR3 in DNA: TGTGCCAGCAGCTCCGGACAGGGGGCGATTGTCAATCAGCCCCAGCATTTT.

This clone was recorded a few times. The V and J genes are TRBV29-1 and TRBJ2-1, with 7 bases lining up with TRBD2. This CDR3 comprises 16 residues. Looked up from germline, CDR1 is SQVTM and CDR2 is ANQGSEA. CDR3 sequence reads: CTHEKRGGVSYNEQFF. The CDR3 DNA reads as TGCACCCACGAAAAGCGCGGGGGTGTCTCCTACAATGAGCAGTTCTTC.

Here the CDR3 reads CASIPWGGTGELFF. The DNA for the CDR3 is TGTGCCAGCATCCCGTGGGGGGGCACCGGGGAGCTGTTTTTT. J is TRBJ2-2 and V is TRBV7-9; TRBD2 matches at 7 bases. The germline V gene encodes CDR1 SEHNR and CDR2 FQNEAQ (reference sequence). With 7 bases clipped from V and 4 bases from J, the junction kept 6 bases outside the gene matches. The CDR3 has 14 amino acids. Filled out from reference TRBV7-9 and TRBJ2-2, the complete variable domain reads DTGVSQNPRHKITKRGQNVTFRCDPISEHNRLYWYRQTLGQGPEFLTYFQNEAQLEKSRLLSDRFSAERPKGSFSTLEIQRTEQGDSAMYLCASIPWGGTGELFFGEGSRLTVL.

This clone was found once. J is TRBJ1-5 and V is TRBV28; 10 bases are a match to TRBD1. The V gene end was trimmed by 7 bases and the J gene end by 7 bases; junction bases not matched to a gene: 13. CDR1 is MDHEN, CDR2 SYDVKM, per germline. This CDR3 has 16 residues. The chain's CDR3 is CASTDSGTGVSQPQHF. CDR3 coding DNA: TGTGCCAGCACAGATTCCGGGACAGGGGTTAGCCAGCCCCAGCATTTT.

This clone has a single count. The CDR3 region has the DNA TGTGCCAGCAGCTTAGAACTCTTAACGGCCTACGAGCAGTACTTC. It encodes CASSLELLTAYEQYF. The chain employs TRBV11-2 and TRBJ2-7; D is undetermined. Trimming stripped 0 bases from V and 2 bases from J, with 11 bases between. CDR3 size: 15 residues. In germline, CDR1 is SGHAT, CDR2 FQNNGV.

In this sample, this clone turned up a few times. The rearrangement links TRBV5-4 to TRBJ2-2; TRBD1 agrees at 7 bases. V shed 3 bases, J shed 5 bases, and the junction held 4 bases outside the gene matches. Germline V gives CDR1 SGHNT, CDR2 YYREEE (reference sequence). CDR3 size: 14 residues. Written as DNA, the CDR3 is TGTGCCAGCAGCTACGGACAGGTTACCGGGGAGCTGTTTTTT. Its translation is CASSYGQVTGELFF.